This T cell receptor (beta chain) originates from a study of OX40 agonist ivuxolimab in advanced cancers. Overall study: An agonistic human IgG2 monoclonal antibody against OX40 (CD134) was given. The group had a mean age of 60 years, ranged from about 23 to 85, and was roughly 80% male.

As for this clone: Its antigen is not identified.

Whole-study results and caveats: In the 0.1 to 3.0 mg/kg range, CD4+ and CD8+ blood T cells had expanded clonally by week 6. Those patients achieving a partial response at 0.1-3.0 mg/kg showed among the lowest clonal expansion.

Generated by immunoSEQ multiplex PCR, the TCRdb table keeps only in-frame clones and is missing some. The data show roughly 74,000 clones, about 90% seen once. The germline CDR1 and CDR2 sequences are MNHEY and SMNVEV (reference sequence). CDR3 length: 15 amino acids. Trimming shortened V by 3 bases and J by 4 bases, and 15 bases separated the two germline ends. The chain combines TRBV27 with TRBJ1-2; D remains ambiguous. The TCR originated in an adult with an advanced solid tumor such as melanoma, head and neck, liver or kidney cancer. Material: CD4+ or CD8+ T cells sorted from blood, obtained in a trial of the OX40 agonist ivuxolimab. Here the CDR3 DNA reads TGTGCCAGCAGTTTCGGCCTATCTTCCGCCTATGGCTACACCTTC. Amino acid sequence: CASSFGLSSAYGYTF.